This TCR beta chain is drawn from a study of Ad26.COV2.S vaccination and SARS-CoV-2 variants. The sample's treatment: roughly 19 received Ad26.COV2.S at low or high dose, single or two shots; about 5 received placebo; per-sample allocation not given. Samples analyzed were those drawn on day 63 after the first vaccine or placebo injection. Here immunoSEQ multiplex PCR was the method, and the copy in TCRdb shows in-frame clones only, minus some. The sample lists about 390,000 clones; 75% to 90% were seen once. CDR1 and CDR2 (germline): SGHAT, FQNNGV. V lost 0 bases to trimming and J lost 4 bases; unmatched junction nucleotides: 7. CDR3 size: 16 residues.

The receptor was derived from a person between 18 and 65 years old who received the Ad26.COV2.S COVID-19 vaccine or a placebo. The chain carries TRBV11-2 and TRBJ2-5; 8 bases agree with TRBD1. Sample: peripheral blood, taken in a trial of Ad26.COV2.S vaccine versus placebo. The CDR3 loop reads CASSLEGTGWGETQYF. CDR3 nucleotides: TGTGCCAGCAGCTTAGAGGGGACAGGTTGGGGAGAGACCCAGTACTTC. The variable domain in full, completed from reference TRBV11-2 and TRBJ2-5, reads EAGVAQSPRYKIIEKRQSVAFWCNPISGHATLYWYQQILGQGPKLLIQFQNNGVVDDSQLPKDRFSAERLKGVDSTLKIQPAKLEDSAVYLCASSLEGTGWGETQYFGPGTRLLVL.